The following is a TCR beta chain sequence with its context. Antigen: not known. These data come from a study of beta chain features in type 1 diabetes. Sampling consisted of one heparinised blood draw per donor, averaging around 120 mL. Points from the study as a whole: Shorter TCRB CDR3s, moderately but significantly so, marked every one of the four CD4+ subsets in Type 1 diabetes patients.

Since all of the isolated RNA was reverse transcribed, expressed TCRB transcripts were what got sequenced. Using immunoSEQ multiplex PCR, the repertoire was profiled, and TCRdb retains in-frame clones only, with some absent. The repertoire holds some 200,000 clones, 11% seen once, with 1% to 1.5% in the top ten. The specimen was central memory CD4+ T cells from blood. This sequence was found in a man in his late teens or twenties in good health.

CDR3 nucleotide sequence: TGCAGCGGAACAGGCGACTCTGGAAACACCATATATTTT. Protein: CSGTGDSGNTIYF. This rearrangement joins TRBV29-1 to TRBJ1-3, with a weak D call TRBD1 (5 bases). Germline V gene sequence: CDR1 SQVTM, CDR2 ANQGSEA. With 7 bases removed from V and 0 bases from J, the gap between germline ends came to 10 bases. This CDR3 is 13 amino acids long. Filled out from reference TRBV29-1 and TRBJ1-3, the complete variable domain reads SAVISQKPSRDICQRGTSLTIQCQVDSQVTMMFWYRQQPGQSLTLIATANQGSEATYESGFVIDKFPISRPNLTFSTLTVSNMSPEDSSIYLCSGTGDSGNTIYFGEGSWLTVV.